This TCR beta chain was documented in a study of beta chain features in type 1 diabetes. The CDR3 loop spans 17 amino acids. Germline V gives CDR1 MGHRA, CDR2 YSYEKL. Trimming stripped 2 bases from V and 1 base from J, with 15 bases between. General study findings and limits: Significant though moderate, a shortening of TCRB CDR3s appeared in all four CD4+ subsets of Type 1 diabetes patients. The naive, central memory and Treg TCRB repertoires of patients appeared to be more similar to one another than those of healthy donors. The question of HLA type influencing TCRB rearrangement was one that remained unresolved here.

CD4+ cells of the naive, central memory, regulatory and stem cell-like memory types were sorted via CD45RO/CCR7/CD25/CD127/CD95/CD27. Expressed TCRB transcripts were sequenced, since all the RNA that had been isolated was reverse transcribed. The study sequenced naive, central memory and regulatory T cell samples to an average of around 3.4 million reads. Clones were sequenced by immunoSEQ multiplex PCR, and TCRdb holds only the in-frame ones, with some missing. Here the sample spans roughly 730,000 clones, roughly 13% being singletons. As concerns this clone: What it binds is unknown.

Sequenced material: naive CD4+ T cells from blood. The TCR originated in a young man with type 1 diabetes. The J gene is TRBJ2-1, the V gene TRBV4-1; D possibly corresponds to TRBD2 (6 bases). For the CDR3, the DNA is TGCGCCAGCAGCCAATTTTTGGTAGCGGAATCCTACAATGAGCAGTTCTTC. Translation gives CASSQFLVAESYNEQFF.